Reported below is one T cell receptor (beta chain). The antigen is not known. The data are from a study of cytomegalovirus exposure and HLA in healthy donors. Study-level background: In a previous analysis, 100 million to 140 million unique TCR beta sequences were found from 150 million to 200 million T cells.

The length of the CDR3 is 13 residues. Germline loops: CDR1 SGHDN, CDR2 FVKESK. The V gene lost 1 base and the J gene lost 11 bases, with 14 bases spanning the gap. The PCR used 60 Vbeta and 13 Jbeta primers. Measured with immunoSEQ multiplex PCR; TCRdb has only the in-frame clones, and not every one. The table has some 190,000 clones, about 88% seen once. Study findings and constraints: As was reported, the classifier diagnosed cytomegalovirus status with high specificity and sensitivity.

The chain links TRBV14 to TRBJ1-1, with no clear D. The sequence derives from a woman aged 25 to 39 in good health and CMV-seronegative. The sample was PBMCs. The CDR3 DNA follows: TGTGCCAGCAGCCAAGTCTCGGCAGTCGGGGCTTTCTTT. Residues: CASSQVSAVGAFF. The whole variable domain, remainder taken from reference TRBV14 and TRBJ1-1, is EAGVTQFPSHSVIEKGQTVTLRCDPISGHDNLYWYRRVMGKEIKFLLHFVKESKQDESGMPNNRFLAERTGGTYSTLKVQPAELEDSGVYFCASSQVSAVGAFFGQGTRLTVV.